The clone carrying this TCR beta chain has just one count. The antigen is not known. The source of the sample is a study of T cell responses to AZD1222 COVID-19 vaccine. Overall study findings and caveats: Clonal diversity was possibly underestimated, and white British individuals and females predominated among donors. It was only after the peak T cell response that any repertoires were sampled.

Clones were sequenced by immunoSEQ multiplex PCR, and TCRdb holds only the in-frame ones, with some missing. Of tens of thousands of clones in the sample, roughly 87% were seen once. The CDR3 is 14 amino acids. Per the germline V gene, CDR1 is MNHEY and CDR2 is SVGAGI. The V and J ends lost 5 bases and 8 bases respectively, with 19 bases between them. This receptor was obtained from an adult who received the AZD1222 COVID-19 vaccine. This sequence joins TRBV6-5 and TRBJ2-7; a weak D match, TRBD1 (6 bases). The sample here was peripheral blood, taken 28 days after the second AZD1222 dose. The CDR3 here is CASSRLGQHWQQYF. CDR3 in DNA: TGTGCCAGCAGTCGACTCGGACAGCATTGGCAGCAGTACTTC.